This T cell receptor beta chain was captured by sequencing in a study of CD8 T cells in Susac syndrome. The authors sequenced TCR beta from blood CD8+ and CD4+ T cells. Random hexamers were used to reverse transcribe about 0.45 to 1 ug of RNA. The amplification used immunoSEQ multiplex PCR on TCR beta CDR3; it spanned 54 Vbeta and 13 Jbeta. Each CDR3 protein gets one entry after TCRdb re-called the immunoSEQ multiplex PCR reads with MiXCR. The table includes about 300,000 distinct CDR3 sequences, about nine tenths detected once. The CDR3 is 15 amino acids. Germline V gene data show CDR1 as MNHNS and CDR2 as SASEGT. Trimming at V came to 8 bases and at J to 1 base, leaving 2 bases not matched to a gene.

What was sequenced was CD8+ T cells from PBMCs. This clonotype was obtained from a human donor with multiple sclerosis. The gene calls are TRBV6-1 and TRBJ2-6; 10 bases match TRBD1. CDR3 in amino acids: CASGQGESGANVLTF. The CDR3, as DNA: TGTGCCAGCGGACAGGGGGAGTCTGGGGCCAACGTCCTGACTTTC.